This is a list of T cell receptor beta chains from one sample in a study of OX40 agonist ivuxolimab in advanced cancers. Here immunoSEQ multiplex PCR was the method, and the copy in TCRdb shows in-frame clones only, minus some. The sample lists 50,000 to 55,000 clones, 75% to 90% occurring once. Specimen: CD4+ or CD8+ T cells sorted from blood, collected in a trial of the OX40 agonist ivuxolimab. The receptors come from an adult with an advanced solid tumor such as melanoma, head and neck, liver or kidney cancer. Both conserved end residues are part of each CDR3. The D gene is left open where the match is weak. The listing skips clone size in some rows; elsewhere it reads once, few, many or a size class.

TRBJ2-7 TRBD1 TRBV29-1 . CSVEAAQGVEQYF TGCAGCGTTGAAGCCGCGCAGGGGGTAGAGCAGTACTTC
TRBJ2-1 . TRBV2 . CASSSLNGDNEQFF TGTGCCAGCAGCTCCCTGAACGGAGACAATGAGCAGTTCTTC
TRBJ2-3 . TRBV28 . CASSLKAGATDTQYF TGTGCCAGCAGTTTGAAGGCCGGGGCGACAGATACGCAGTATTTT
TRBJ1-4 TRBD1 TRBV5-4 . CASSPGQGAGEKLFF TGTGCCAGCAGCCCGGGACAGGGGGCGGGAGAAAAACTGTTTTTT
TRBJ2-5 TRBD1 TRBV19 . CASSPLDRGYETQYF TGTGCCAGTAGTCCACTGGACAGGGGGTATGAGACCCAGTACTTC
TRBJ1-2 TRBD1 TRBV5-1 few CASSPRQGVDYGYTF TGCGCCAGCAGCCCCAGACAGGGGGTGGACTATGGCTACACCTTC
TRBJ2-3 . TRBV19 . CASSITSRGTDTQYF TGTGCCAGTAGTATTACGTCGCGGGGCACAGATACGCAGTATTTT
TRBJ2-5 TRBD1 TRBV29-1 once CSVDGTGMETQYF TGCAGCGTAGACGGGACAGGGATGGAGACCCAGTACTTC
TRBJ1-3 . TRBV2 . CASSPDAAGNTIYF TGTGCCAGCAGTCCAGACGCGGCTGGAAACACCATATATTTT
TRBJ2-3 TRBD1 TRBV5-6 . CASSLDREATQYF TGTGCCAGCAGCCTGGACAGGGAGGCTACGCAGTATTTT
TRBJ2-1 . TRBV11-2 . CASSSQEVGANEQFF TGTGCCAGCAGCTCCCAGGAGGTGGGGGCGAATGAGCAGTTCTTC
TRBJ2-7 . TRBV19 . CASSMSDAAYEQYF TGTGCCAGTAGCATGTCGGACGCCGCCTACGAGCAGTACTTC
TRBJ1-3 . TRBV10-3 . CAISESVSSGNTIYF TGTGCCATCAGTGAAAGCGTATCCTCTGGAAACACCATATATTTT
TRBJ1-6 . TRBV28 . CASGGGVGPSSPLHF TGTGCCAGTGGGGGAGGAGTGGGGCCAAGCTCACCCCTCCACTTT
TRBJ1-2 . TRBV5-1 . CASSWNGPNGASTF TGCGCCAGCAGCTGGAATGGACCCAACGGGGCCTCCACCTTC
TRBJ1-1 TRBD1 TRBV25-1 . CASSEWTGEAFF TGTGCCAGCAGTGAGTGGACAGGTGAAGCTTTCTTT
TRBJ1-1 . TRBV18 . CASSQLGGQSNTEAFF TGTGCCAGCTCACAACTAGGTGGGCAGTCGAACACTGAAGCTTTCTTT
TRBJ2-3 . TRBV10-3 . CAISDTDTQYF TGTGCCATCAGTGATACAGATACGCAGTATTTT
TRBJ2-5 TRBD1 TRBV11-2 . CASSRFFGQGIGETQYF TGTGCCAGCAGCCGATTTTTCGGACAGGGGATTGGAGAGACCCAGTACTTC
TRBJ2-2 . TRBV10-3 few CAISEGGTGELFF TGTGCCATCAGTGAGGGCGGCACCGGGGAGCTGTTTTTT
TRBJ1-6 TRBD1 TRBV2 . CASREIGGQDSPLHF TGTGCCAGCAGAGAAATTGGGGGACAGGATTCACCCCTCCACTTT
TRBJ2-1 . TRBV10-3 . CAISELGSYNEQFF TGTGCCATCAGTGAGCTGGGGTCCTACAATGAGCAGTTCTTC
TRBJ1-2 TRBD1 TRBV27 . CASSKTGDLVYGYTF TGTGCCAGCAGTAAAACAGGGGATCTGGTCTATGGCTACACCTTC
TRBJ2-3 . TRBV2 . CASSERSGADTQYF TGTGCCAGCAGTGAAAGGTCGGGAGCAGATACGCAGTATTTT
TRBJ1-3 . TRBV7-8 once CASSLRERGGASRNTIYF TGTGCCAGCAGCTTAAGGGAGCGGGGTGGAGCAAGTCGAAACACCATATATTTT
TRBJ1-1 . TRBV6-1 . CASREGFYTEAFF TGTGCCAGCAGGGAAGGTTTCTACACTGAAGCTTTCTTT
TRBJ2-5 TRBD2 TRBV6-6 . CASRRTSGQETQYF TGTGCCAGCAGGCGGACTAGCGGGCAAGAGACCCAGTACTTC
TRBJ2-3 . TRBV5-8 . CASSFNIRGGRADTQYF TGTGCCAGCAGCTTTAACATCAGGGGCGGGCGGGCGGATACGCAGTATTTT
TRBJ1-1 . TRBV2 . CASRVTGAHTEAFF TGTGCCAGCAGGGTTACAGGTGCACACACTGAAGCTTTCTTT
TRBJ1-3 TRBD1 TRBV18 once CASSPLQQGAGNTIYF TGTGCCAGCTCACCACTGCAGCAGGGGGCTGGAAACACCATATATTTT
TRBJ1-5 . TRBV19 . CASSPAPGSNSNQPQHF TGTGCCAGTAGTCCGGCCCCAGGGTCTAATAGCAATCAGCCCCAGCATTTT
TRBJ2-1 . TRBV11-2 . CASSFERAYNEQFF TGTGCCAGCAGCTTTGAGAGGGCCTACAATGAGCAGTTCTTC
TRBJ2-3 TRBD1 TRBV19 . CASRSGGSYTDTQYF TGTGCCAGTAGATCAGGGGGCAGCTACACAGATACGCAGTATTTT
TRBJ2-5 TRBD1 TRBV6-6 . CASRDPGQGQETQYF TGTGCCAGCAGAGACCCGGGACAGGGGCAAGAGACCCAGTACTTC
TRBJ2-7 TRBD2 TRBV7-2 . CASSQPGLAGHREQYF TGTGCCAGCAGCCAACCGGGACTAGCGGGACATCGGGAGCAGTACTTC
TRBJ2-5 . TRBV9 . CASSVGFGTQYF TGTGCCAGCAGCGTAGGGTTCGGTACCCAGTACTTC
TRBJ2-3 . TRBV6-5 . CASSSDGGATDTQYF TGTGCCAGCAGCTCCGATGGGGGCGCGACAGATACGCAGTATTTT
TRBJ2-3 . TRBV30 . CAWRLVGGGDTQYF TGTGCCTGGAGGCTCGTCGGGGGCGGCGATACGCAGTATTTT
TRBJ2-1 TRBD2 TRBV4-1 once CASSQGIAGGRNNEQFF TGCGCCAGCAGCCAGGGCATAGCGGGAGGGCGAAACAATGAGCAGTTCTTC
TRBJ2-5 TRBD1 TRBV10-2 . CASSESVQGARETQYF TGCGCCAGCAGTGAGTCGGTACAGGGGGCTAGAGAGACCCAGTACTTC
TRBJ2-2 . TRBV9 . CASSPRDRTNTGELFF TGTGCCAGCAGCCCGCGGGACAGAACGAACACCGGGGAGCTGTTTTTT
TRBJ2-2 . TRBV5-4 . CASSLGTPNTGELFF TGTGCCAGCAGCTTGGGGACACCGAACACCGGGGAGCTGTTTTTT
TRBJ2-7 . TRBV11-2 . CASSLGTSAGAFRVQYF TGTGCCAGCAGCTTGGGAACCTCTGCGGGGGCCTTTCGAGTGCAGTACTTC
TRBJ2-1 . TRBV7-3 . CASSLTGVAGSNEQFF TGTGCCAGCAGCTTAACGGGGGTAGCAGGCTCAAATGAGCAGTTCTTC
TRBJ2-2 . TRBV7-9 . CASSLKTGVPGELFF TGTGCCAGCAGCTTAAAAACGGGAGTCCCCGGGGAGCTGTTTTTT
TRBJ2-5 . TRBV18 . CASSAGITQETQYF TGTGCCAGCTCCGCGGGGATAACTCAAGAGACCCAGTACTTC
TRBJ1-5 . TRBV12-5 . CASGLDEGRVWDSNQPQHF TGTGCTAGTGGTTTGGATGAGGGAAGGGTCTGGGATAGCAATCAGCCCCAGCATTTT
TRBJ1-4 . TRBV28 . CASTGDLNEKLFF TGTGCCAGCACCGGGGACCTTAATGAAAAACTGTTTTTT
TRBJ1-4 . TRBV5-5 . CASSRVAGNNEKLFF TGTGCCAGCAGCCGTGTTGCAGGAAATAATGAAAAACTGTTTTTT
TRBJ2-5 . TRBV18 . CASSPPEAPETQYF TGTGCCAGCTCACCACCGGAAGCCCCGGAGACCCAGTACTTC
TRBJ2-7 TRBD2 TRBV10-3 . CAISGGSSGPSYEQYF TGTGCCATCAGTGGGGGTTCTAGCGGACCTTCCTACGAGCAGTACTTC
TRBJ1-5 . TRBV2 . CASSVGVSNQPQHF TGTGCCAGCAGTGTAGGGGTCAGTAATCAGCCCCAGCATTTT
TRBJ2-7 . TRBV6-1 . CASSGHQRGYEQYF TGTGCCAGCAGTGGTCATCAGCGCGGCTACGAGCAGTACTTC
TRBJ2-5 . TRBV4-1 . CASSPQRGETQYF TGCGCCAGCAGCCCCCAACGGGGGGAGACCCAGTACTTC
TRBJ2-2 . TRBV6-1 . CASWRSPNTGELFF TGTGCCAGCTGGCGATCCCCGAACACCGGGGAGCTGTTTTTT
TRBJ2-5 TRBD2 TRBV18 . CASSPTSGGSETQYF TGTGCCAGCTCACCGACTAGCGGGGGAAGTGAGACCCAGTACTTC
TRBJ2-2 TRBD2 TRBV5-5 . CASSRGLAGDTGELFF TGTGCCAGCAGCCGCGGACTAGCGGGAGACACCGGGGAGCTGTTTTTT
TRBJ1-1 . TRBV11-1 . CASSLGLFTEAFF TGTGCCAGCAGCTTAGGTTTATTCACTGAAGCTTTCTTT